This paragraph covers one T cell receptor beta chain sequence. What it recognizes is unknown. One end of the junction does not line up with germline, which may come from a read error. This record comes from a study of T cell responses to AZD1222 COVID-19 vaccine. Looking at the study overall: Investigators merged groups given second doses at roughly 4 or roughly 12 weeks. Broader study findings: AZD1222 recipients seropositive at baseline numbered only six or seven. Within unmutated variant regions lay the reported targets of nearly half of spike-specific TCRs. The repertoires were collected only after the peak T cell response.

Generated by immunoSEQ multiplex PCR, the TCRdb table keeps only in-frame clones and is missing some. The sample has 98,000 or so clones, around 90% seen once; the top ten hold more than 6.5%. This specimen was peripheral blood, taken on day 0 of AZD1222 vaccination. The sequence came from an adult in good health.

This CDR3 is CPDGNTEAFF. CDR3 DNA: TGCCCGGACGGGAACACTGAAGCTTTCTTT. The chain links TRBV5-8 to TRBJ1-1; D not resolved. The CDR3 extends over 10 amino acids. Germline V CDR1 and CDR2: SGHTS, YDEGEE.